Shown below are 15 T cell receptor beta chains from a single sample sequenced in a study of control samples from healthy donors and cancer patients. Repertoires were generated with immunoSEQ multiplex PCR, while TCRdb's copy carries only in-frame clones and drops some. The sample comprises 150,000 to 200,000 clones, around 91% of which are singletons, and around 1.4% rests with the top ten. Sequenced material: blood. These receptors all stem from a woman aged 45 to 65 in good health.

The chain carries TRBV7-2 and TRBJ1-6, with a weak D call TRBD1 (6 bases). V shed 5 bases and J shed 2 bases, with 16 bases lying between them. The CDR3 has 17 residues. Germline V lookup: CDR1 SGHTA, CDR2 FQGNSA. Here the CDR3 reads CASSLWGGTTYNSPLHF. In DNA form, the CDR3 reads TGTGCCAGCAGCCTCTGGGGGGGCACGACCTATAATTCACCCCTCCACTTT.

J is TRBJ1-4 and V is TRBV19; 9 bases map to TRBD1. The CDR3 sequence is 14 residues long. The V gene end was trimmed by 6 bases and the J gene end by 6 bases; junction bases not matched to a gene: 5. Germline-derived CDR1 and CDR2 are LNHDA and SQIVND (reference sequence). The CDR3 DNA is TGTGCCAGTAGACAGGGACAGGGCTATGAAAAACTGTTTTTT. It encodes CASRQGQGYEKLFF.

CDR3 DNA sequence: TGTGCCACCTCGGGGAGGGACCCCTGGTTAGCCCAGCATTTT. It specifies CATSGRDPWLAQHF. The chain is built from TRBV28 and TRBJ1-5, with D possibly TRBD1 on 5 matching bases. The CDR3 totals 14 residues. Per the germline V gene, CDR1 is MDHEN and CDR2 is SYDVKM. V dropped 10 bases and J dropped 11 bases, with 24 bases sitting between them.

This rearrangement joins TRBV4-2 to TRBJ1-3, with a tentative D call TRBD1 (6 bases). Germline CDR1 and CDR2: LGHNA and YNFKEQ. Trimming removed 1 base from V and 0 bases from J, with 10 bases in between. This CDR3 region has 16 residues. As DNA, the CDR3 is TGTGCCAGCAGCCAAGTAGGGGGGACCTCTGGAAACACCATATATTTT. This codes for CASSQVGGTSGNTIYF.

This clone has only one observation. J is TRBJ2-1 and V is TRBV18; D gene ambiguous. The V end was cut by 6 bases, the J end by 5 bases, with 8 bases between. The CDR3 spans 12 residues. Germline loops: CDR1 KGHSH, CDR2 LQKENI. In DNA form, the CDR3 reads TGTGCCAGCTCCCGGCCAAACAATGAGCAGTTCTTC. Amino acids: CASSRPNNEQFF.

This clone is a singleton in its sample. The CDR3 nucleotides read TGTGCCAGCAGCCAAGGTAGTTTCCACGAGCAGTACTTC. Protein: CASSQGSFHEQYF. This rearrangement joins TRBV14 to TRBJ2-7; D ambiguous. Germline CDR1 reads SGHDN; CDR2 reads FVKESK. There are 13 residues in the CDR3. With 1 base removed from V and 5 bases from J, the gap between germline ends came to 9 bases.

The rearrangement uses TRBV5-6 and TRBJ2-1, with a possible D match to TRBD1 (6 bases). Trimming took off 3 bases at V and 15 bases at J, with 13 bases between the two ends. Looked up from germline, CDR1 is SGHDT and CDR2 is YYEEEE. This CDR3 region has 11 residues. CDR3 sequence: CASSSPGQRFF. DNA for the CDR3: TGTGCCAGCAGCTCTCCGGGACAACGGTTCTTC.

The rearrangement joins TRBV4-3 to TRBJ1-1, with unresolved D. V was cut by 0 bases and J by 5 bases, with 16 bases left in between. The germline CDR1 and CDR2 sequences are LGHNA and YSLEER. This CDR3 region has 16 residues. The CDR3 sequence is CASSQEYRTGGTEAFF. CDR3 in DNA: TGCGCCAGCAGCCAAGAGTATCGGACTGGAGGGACTGAAGCTTTCTTT.

This chain joins TRBV29-1 and TRBJ2-1, with D possibly matching TRBD2 (6 bases). CDR3 length: 14 residues. Trimming shortened V by 6 bases and J by 0 bases, and 12 bases separated the two germline ends. Germline-derived CDR1 and CDR2 are SQVTM and ANQGSEA. The CDR3 sequence is CSVTPGLSYNEQFF. The CDR3 region has the DNA TGCAGCGTCACCCCGGGACTCTCCTACAATGAGCAGTTCTTC.

The rearrangement uses TRBV5-1 and TRBJ1-3; D gene uncertain. With 4 bases removed from V and 0 bases from J, the gap between germline ends came to 5 bases. From germline, CDR1 is SGHRS and CDR2 YFSETQ. CDR3 length: 13 amino acids. CDR3 protein: CASSVVSGNTIYF. CDR3 DNA sequence: TGCGCCAGCAGCGTGGTCTCTGGAAACACCATATATTTT.

The gene calls are TRBV28 and TRBJ2-7; D is uncertain. V lost 4 bases, J lost 0 bases, and 22 bases lay in between. The CDR3 runs 18 residues. Germline V gene data show CDR1 as MDHEN and CDR2 as SYDVKM. CDR3 residues: CASSSGKSNSLPSYEQYF. The DNA of the CDR3 is TGTGCCAGCAGTTCCGGTAAGTCGAACAGCCTGCCCTCCTACGAGCAGTACTTC.

This chain joins TRBV9 and TRBJ2-5, with TRBD2 matching over 13 bases. The V gene end was trimmed by 3 bases and the J gene end by 2 bases; junction bases not matched to a gene: 7. Germline assignment: CDR1 SGDLS and CDR2 YYNGEE. This CDR3 is built from 17 residues. CDR3 coding DNA: TGTGCCAGCAGCGCCCGGGGGGGACTAGCGGGACAAGAGACCCAGTACTTC. As protein: CASSARGGLAGQETQYF.

Remarks on this clone: A read error may account for a junction end that differs from germline. The rearrangement joins TRBV9 to TRBJ2-1; 7 bases align to TRBD2. CDR3 size: 14 residues. Germline values: CDR1 SGDLS, CDR2 YYNGEE. CDR3 sequence: CASSAGGSFNEQFF. The CDR3 nucleotides are TGTGCCAGCAGCGCCGGGGGGTCCTTCAATGAGCAGTTCTTC. Filled out from reference TRBV9 and TRBJ2-1, the complete variable domain reads DSGVTQTPKHLITATGQRVTLRCSPRSGDLSVYWYQQSLDQGLQFLIQYYNGEERAKGNILERFSAQQFPDLHSELNLSSLELGDSALYFCASSAGGSFNEQFFGPGTRLTVL.

This clone was seen a few times. The genes are TRBV18 and TRBJ1-5; D ambiguous. The CDR3 length is 16 residues. The germline gives CDR1 KGHSH, CDR2 LQKENI. Trimming took off 2 bases at V and 0 bases at J, with 11 bases between the two ends. The DNA for the CDR3 is TGTGCCAGCTCACCAATGGTGCCAGTTAGCAATCAGCCCCAGCATTTT. Its translation: CASSPMVPVSNQPQHF.

CDR3 coding DNA: TGCGCCAGCAGCTTGTCGGGTGGACGAGCCTACGAGCAGTACTTC. Translating it yields CASSLSGGRAYEQYF. The J gene is TRBJ2-7, the V gene TRBV5-1; D unresolved. Germline CDR1 is SGHRS and CDR2 is YFSETQ. V lost 1 base and J lost 2, with 13 bases in between. The CDR3 totals 15 residues.